A selection of T cell receptor beta chains follows, all from one sample in a study of OX40 agonist ivuxolimab in advanced cancers. Repertoires were generated with immunoSEQ multiplex PCR, while TCRdb's copy carries only in-frame clones and drops some. The repertoire includes around 32,000 clones, roughly 90% of them detected once, and approximately 26% sits in the top ten. The sequencing here drew on CD4+ or CD8+ T cells sorted from blood, taken in a trial of the OX40 agonist ivuxolimab. The receptors shown here come from an adult with an advanced solid tumor such as melanoma, head and neck, liver or kidney cancer. CDR3s include the opening cysteine and the closing phenylalanine or tryptophan. The D gene is left open where the match is weak. Not every row has a clone size; where given, it reads once, few, many or a size class.

abundance,j_gene,d_gene,v_gene,CDR3aa,CDR3nt
-,TRBJ1-3,-,TRBV15,CATSPPFGNSGNTIYF,TGTGCCACCAGCCCTCCTTTTGGCAACTCTGGAAACACCATATATTTT
-,TRBJ1-1,-,TRBV14,CASSQRLFMAGWYENTEAFF,TGTGCCAGCAGCCAAAGGCTCTTCATGGCAGGGTGGTATGAGAACACTGAAGCTTTCTTT
-,TRBJ1-6,-,TRBV11-2,CASSLGELYNSPLHF,TGTGCCAGCAGCTTAGGTGAACTGTATAATTCACCCCTCCACTTT
-,TRBJ2-7,TRBD2,TRBV5-4,CASSLVGSGALEQYF,TGTGCCAGCAGCTTGGTTGGAAGCGGGGCCCTCGAGCAGTACTTC
-,TRBJ2-1,-,TRBV29-1,CSVENWGDGGYRYNEQFF,TGCAGCGTTGAAAATTGGGGGGATGGGGGATATCGGTACAATGAGCAGTTCTTC
-,TRBJ2-3,-,TRBV7-9,CASGGQGADTQYF,TGTGCCAGCGGGGGGCAGGGCGCAGATACGCAGTATTTT
-,TRBJ2-7,-,TRBV5-1,CASSLPGNEQYF,TGCGCCAGCAGCCTGCCGGGAAATGAGCAGTACTTC
once,TRBJ2-7,-,TRBV28,CASSSPQGWEQYF,TGTGCCAGCAGTTCTCCCCAGGGGTGGGAGCAGTACTTC
once,TRBJ2-7,-,TRBV6-6,CASSLSSYEQYF,TGTGCCAGCAGCTTATCCTCTTACGAGCAGTACTTC
-,TRBJ2-1,-,TRBV5-5,CASSWSNEQFF,TGTGCCAGCAGCTGGTCGAATGAGCAGTTCTTC
-,TRBJ2-1,TRBD2,TRBV7-9,CASSPGLSSYNEQFF,TGTGCCAGCAGCCCGGGACTATCCTCCTACAATGAGCAGTTCTTC
once,TRBJ2-5,-,TRBV19,CASSLAYQETQYF,TGTGCCAGTAGTTTGGCATACCAAGAGACCCAGTACTTC
-,TRBJ2-7,-,TRBV2,CASSHIGFPYEQYF,TGTGCCAGCAGTCACATCGGGTTTCCCTACGAGCAGTACTTC
-,TRBJ2-2,-,TRBV4-1,CASSQSSFGELFF,TGCGCCAGCAGCCAAAGCAGCTTCGGGGAGCTGTTTTTT
-,TRBJ2-3,TRBD2,TRBV7-9,CASSPTSGGVTDTQYF,TGTGCCAGCAGCCCCACTAGCGGGGGGGTGACAGATACGCAGTATTTT
-,TRBJ2-5,TRBD2,TRBV30,CAWSVQWRGYQETQYF,TGTGCCTGGAGTGTACAATGGCGGGGGTATCAAGAGACCCAGTACTTC
-,TRBJ1-1,-,TRBV7-6,CASSTYVSGNTEAFF,TGTGCCAGCAGCACCTACGTCTCCGGGAACACTGAAGCTTTCTTT
few,TRBJ2-1,TRBD1,TRBV19,CASSRGTGTYNEQFF,TGTGCCAGTAGTCGTGGGACAGGGACCTACAATGAGCAGTTCTTC
once,TRBJ2-7,-,TRBV11-2,CASSLGHYSYEQYF,TGTGCCAGCAGCTTGGGACATTATTCCTACGAGCAGTACTTC
-,TRBJ2-3,-,TRBV10-3,CAIKGLAATDTQYF,TGTGCCATCAAAGGGTTAGCGGCCACAGATACGCAGTATTTT
-,TRBJ1-2,TRBD1,TRBV4-1,CASSQLDRDNYGYTF,TGCGCCAGCAGCCAATTGGACAGGGATAACTATGGCTACACCTTC
-,TRBJ2-1,-,TRBV7-8,CASSLSGRGLHNEQFF,TGTGCCAGCAGCTTATCCGGGAGAGGGCTTCACAATGAGCAGTTCTTC
-,TRBJ2-7,TRBD1,TRBV13,CASRQGESYEQYF,TGTGCCAGCAGACAGGGGGAATCCTACGAGCAGTACTTC
-,TRBJ2-5,TRBD2,TRBV5-5,CASSRGDLLYQETQYF,TGTGCCAGCAGCCGGGGGGACCTCCTTTACCAAGAGACCCAGTACTTC
-,TRBJ2-7,-,TRBV19,CASSLQGGEGYF,TGTGCCAGTAGCCTACAGGGTGGGGAAGGGTACTTC
-,TRBJ1-2,-,TRBV5-6,CASSFEGTGLANYGYTF,TGTGCCAGCAGCTTTGAGGGAACAGGGCTGGCTAACTATGGCTACACCTTC
once,TRBJ2-2,-,TRBV5-1,CASTSIANTGELFF,TGCGCCAGTACGTCAATCGCGAACACCGGGGAGCTGTTTTTT
-,TRBJ2-7,-,TRBV7-2,CASSLTGKAYEQYF,TGTGCCAGCAGCTTAACGGGAAAGGCCTACGAGCAGTACTTC
-,TRBJ2-1,-,TRBV28,CASSFLQGNNEQFF,TGTGCCAGCAGTTTTCTTCAGGGGAACAATGAGCAGTTCTTC
once,TRBJ1-1,-,TRBV5-1,CASSLRDLRSLGANTEAFF,TGCGCCAGCAGCCTGCGTGACCTCCGTTCCCTAGGGGCTAACACTGAAGCTTTCTTT
few,TRBJ1-6,TRBD1,TRBV27,CASRRGDSVDSPLHF,TGTGCCAGCAGGCGGGGGGACAGTGTTGATTCACCCCTCCACTTT
-,TRBJ2-5,-,TRBV29-1,CSVETGQLADQETQYF,TGCAGCGTTGAGACAGGACAACTAGCCGACCAAGAGACCCAGTACTTC
-,TRBJ2-3,TRBD2,TRBV7-2,CASSFRPLAGGPTDTQYF,TGTGCCAGCAGCTTCCGCCCTTTAGCGGGAGGGCCTACAGATACGCAGTATTTT
-,TRBJ1-2,-,TRBV7-6,CASSLASGYGYTF,TGTGCCAGCAGCTTAGCGTCAGGCTATGGCTACACCTTC
-,TRBJ2-2,-,TRBV4-1,CASSLRTGELFF,TGCGCCAGCAGCCTTAGAACCGGGGAGCTGTTTTTT
-,TRBJ2-5,TRBD1,TRBV18,CASSLPGQGEGETQYF,TGTGCCAGCTCGCTACCTGGACAGGGTGAAGGAGAGACCCAGTACTTC
-,TRBJ2-3,-,TRBV27,CASSLGRTSTDTQYF,TGTGCCAGCAGTTTGGGGCGGACTAGCACAGATACGCAGTATTTT
-,TRBJ1-2,-,TRBV5-4,CASSSLSGAQGLF,TGTGCCAGCAGCAGTTTATCGGGGGCTCAGGGCCTCTTC
-,TRBJ2-7,-,TRBV11-2,CASSLRNEGYEQYF,TGTGCCAGCAGCTTAAGAAACGAGGGGTACGAGCAGTACTTC
-,TRBJ1-3,TRBD1,TRBV6-5,CASSRTGWAGNTIYF,TGTGCCAGCAGTCGGACAGGGTGGGCTGGAAACACCATATATTTT
-,TRBJ1-6,-,TRBV30,CAWSPRGSGDLNSPLHF,TGTGCCTGGAGCCCTCGGGGCTCTGGGGACCTTAATTCACCCCTCCACTTT
-,TRBJ2-7,-,TRBV6-5,CASSSEGGKQYF,TGTGCCAGCAGTTCGGAGGGGGGCAAGCAGTACTTC
-,TRBJ2-3,-,TRBV6-5,CASSYSAGTSDTQYF,TGTGCCAGCAGTTACTCGGCTGGGACTTCAGATACGCAGTATTTT
once,TRBJ2-1,TRBD2,TRBV29-1,CSVDTSGGGQYEQFF,TGCAGCGTTGACACCTCTGGCGGGGGGCAGTATGAGCAGTTCTTC
-,TRBJ1-2,-,TRBV7-9,CASSLPGSEGLRGYTF,TGTGCCAGCAGCTTACCCGGGAGCGAAGGGTTACGGGGCTACACCTTC
-,TRBJ2-3,TRBD2,TRBV7-3,CASSLEASGRTDTQYF,TGTGCCAGCAGCTTAGAAGCTAGCGGCCGCACAGATACGCAGTATTTT
-,TRBJ1-1,-,TRBV19,CASSPQGRDTEAFF,TGTGCCAGTAGTCCGCAGGGGAGGGACACTGAAGCTTTCTTT
-,TRBJ1-5,-,TRBV9,CASSVGGGRQPQHF,TGTGCCAGCAGCGTAGGGGGGGGGCGTCAGCCCCAGCATTTT
-,TRBJ2-1,-,TRBV7-7,CASSLGGSFDQFF,TGTGCCAGCAGCTTAGGGGGTAGTTTTGATCAGTTCTTC
-,TRBJ2-2,TRBD2,TRBV6-1,CASLPIAGSTGELFF,TGTGCCAGCCTACCAATAGCGGGGTCCACCGGGGAGCTGTTTTTT
-,TRBJ2-7,TRBD1,TRBV6-5,CASSYSGTGSYEQYF,TGTGCCAGCAGTTACTCCGGGACAGGGTCCTACGAGCAGTACTTC
-,TRBJ1-2,TRBD1,TRBV6-4,CASSDSDREDGYTF,TGTGCCAGCAGTGACTCGGACAGGGAGGATGGCTACACCTTC